The 23 T cell receptor beta chains below were found in one sample sequenced in a study of cytomegalovirus exposure and HLA in healthy donors. Primers included in the PCR were 60 Vbeta and 13 Jbeta primers. The method was immunoSEQ multiplex PCR; TCRdb's version includes in-frame clones alone and lacks a portion of them. The sample carries some 120,000 clones, roughly 78% recorded once. Source material: PBMCs. The receptor source for this set is a man aged 25-45 years in good health and CMV-seronegative.

The chain couples TRBV9 to TRBJ2-3; D remains ambiguous. V lost 3 bases to trimming and J lost 0 bases, with 11 bases between them. Germline CDR1 SGDLS, CDR2 YYNGEE. The CDR3 length is 15 residues. CDR3 bases: TGTGCCAGCAGCGCCTACTATTCTAGCACAGATACGCAGTATTTT. Amino acids: CASSAYYSSTDTQYF.

This sequence joins TRBV10-2 and TRBJ2-2, with a weak D call TRBD1 (6 bases). CDR3 length equals 16 residues. The germline V gene has CDR1 WSHSY and CDR2 SAAADI. The germline V and J ends were trimmed by 6 bases and 4 bases, with 18 bases remaining between them. This CDR3 reads CASRLTTGQITGELFF. Here the CDR3 DNA reads TGCGCCAGCAGACTTACCACGGGACAAATCACCGGGGAGCTGTTTTTT.

The J gene is TRBJ1-4, the V gene TRBV7-6; TRBD1 matches at 8 bases. Looked up from germline, CDR1 is SGHVS and CDR2 is FNYEAQ. The CDR3 totals 17 residues. The ends lost 2 bases at V and 8 bases at J; junction bases unmatched: 13. The CDR3 here is CASSLYPPDRGYEKLFF. DNA for the CDR3: TGTGCCAGCAGCTTATATCCCCCTGACAGGGGATACGAAAAACTGTTTTTT.

The CDR3 nucleotides are TGTGCCAGCAGCTGGACTAGCGTGGGCTCCTACGAGCAGTACTTC. This gives the protein CASSWTSVGSYEQYF. V gene TRBV5-6 combines with J gene TRBJ2-5; 9 bases agree with TRBD2. The last part of the DNA fits TRBJ2-7 better; the J call may be wrong. Germline V gene sequence: CDR1 SGHDT, CDR2 YYEEEE. CDR3 length: 15 residues.

V and J are TRBV6-1 and TRBJ2-3; D call uncertain. The V gene lost 2 bases and the J gene lost 2 bases, with 11 bases spanning the gap. There are 15 residues in the CDR3. The germline V gene encodes CDR1 MNHNS and CDR2 SASEGT. The CDR3 sequence is CASSELRLSTDTQYF. The CDR3 bases are TGTGCCAGCAGTGAATTGCGGTTGTCCACAGATACGCAGTATTTT.

V gene TRBV10-2 combines with J gene TRBJ2-7; 12 bases match TRBD2. V shed 2 bases and J 3 bases; nucleotides not matched to a gene: 8. The CDR3 spans 17 residues. Germline values: CDR1 WSHSY, CDR2 SAAADI. This CDR3 is CASSEETSGGRGYEQYF. The DNA of the CDR3 is TGCGCCAGCAGTGAGGAGACTAGCGGGGGTAGGGGCTACGAGCAGTACTTC.

In its sample, this clone was seen a few times. The chain recombines TRBV19 with TRBJ1-1; D unresolved. The length of the CDR3 is 14 residues. Germline assignment: CDR1 LNHDA and CDR2 SQIVND (reference sequence). Trimming took off 6 bases at V and 1 base at J, with 12 bases between the two ends. The CDR3, as DNA: TGTGCCAGTAGGAGATCCCATGGGAACACTGAAGCTTTCTTT. It translates to CASRRSHGNTEAFF.

J is TRBJ1-5 and V is TRBV5-6, with TRBD1 matching 7 bases. Germline V gene sequence: CDR1 SGHDT, CDR2 YYEEEE. The V gene end was trimmed by 3 bases and the J gene end by 6 bases; junction bases not matched to a gene: 12. The CDR3 consists of 16 residues. The CDR3 DNA reads as TGTGCCAGCAGCTGGAACCGGGACAGAGAGGGTCAGCCCCAGCATTTT. Its translation: CASSWNRDREGQPQHF. Filled out from reference TRBV5-6 and TRBJ1-5, the complete variable domain reads DAGVTQSPTHLIKTRGQQVTLRCSPKSGHDTVSWYQQALGQGPQFIFQYYEEEERQRGNFPDRFSGHQFPNYSSELNVNALLLGDSALYLCASSWNRDREGQPQHFGDGTRLSIL.

A note on this clone: An end of the junction does not agree with germline; a read error may underlie this. V gene TRBV7-7 combines with J gene TRBJ2-3; D not certain. The CDR3 length is 14 residues. Germline CDR1 SSHAT, CDR2 FNYEAQ (reference sequence). CDR3 in amino acids: CASSSDGGQDTQYF. Written as DNA, the CDR3 is TGTGCTAGCAGCTCAGACGGTGGGCAGGATACGCAGTATTTT.

The gene calls are TRBV5-6 and TRBJ2-3; the D gene is possibly TRBD2 (6 bases). The CDR3 totals 15 residues. V lost 4 bases, J lost 4 bases, and 16 bases lay in between. The germline gives CDR1 SGHDT, CDR2 YYEEEE. CDR3 protein: CASSLRTTWADTQYF. The CDR3 region has the DNA TGTGCCAGCAGCCTGAGGACTACGTGGGCAGATACGCAGTATTTT.

The chain carries TRBV6-5 and TRBJ2-5, with a weak D call TRBD2 (5 bases). Matching the DNA end better, TRBJ2-7 makes the J call doubtful. The CDR3 extends over 15 amino acids. CDR1 MNHEY and CDR2 SVGAGI come from the germline V gene. CDR3 DNA: TGTGCCAGCAGTTACTCGCGGGTTCCAACCTACGAGCAGTACTTC. This sequence encodes CASSYSRVPTYEQYF.

The chain couples TRBV10-1 to TRBJ2-7, with 12 bases fitting TRBD2. The CDR3 length is 15 residues. Germline-derived CDR1 and CDR2 are WNHNN and SYGVQD (reference sequence). V was clipped by 2 bases and J by 3 bases; unmatched bases: 2. In nucleotides, the CDR3 is TGCGCCAGCAGTGAGGGACTAGCGGGGAACTACGAGCAGTACTTC. Translating gives CASSEGLAGNYEQYF.

V usage is TRBV7-3 and J usage is TRBJ1-1; 10 nucleotides line up with TRBD1. The CDR3 has 17 amino acids. V lost 2 bases, J lost 6 bases, and 12 bases stayed unmatched. The germline gives CDR1 SGHTA, CDR2 FQGTGA. Here the CDR3 DNA reads TGTGCCAGCAGCTTAGGGGGGCCGGGACAGGGGTTCGCTGAAGCTTTCTTT. It specifies CASSLGGPGQGFAEAFF.

This chain connects TRBV2 to TRBJ2-7; D may be TRBD2 (5 bases). This CDR3 is 11 amino acids long. The ends were cut back, 5 bases at V and 4 bases at J, with 6 bases in the middle. Germline V gives CDR1 SNHLY, CDR2 FYNNEI. The CDR3 reads CASSTGYEQYF. In DNA, the CDR3 is TGTGCCAGCAGTACGGGGTACGAGCAGTACTTC.

The chain couples TRBV2 to TRBJ1-4; D unresolved. Germline V gene lookup returns CDR1 SNHLY and CDR2 FYNNEI. There are 12 residues in the CDR3. The germline V and J ends were trimmed by 0 bases and 16 bases, with 12 bases remaining between them. The CDR3 loop is CASSEALLEGFF. CDR3 nucleotides: TGTGCCAGCAGTGAAGCGCTTCTGGAGGGGTTTTTT.

Concerning this clone itself: The junction differs from germline at one of its ends, possibly a read error. CDR3 loop: CASSYSIYSNQPQNF. CDR3 in DNA: TGTGCCAGCAGTTACTCGATTTACAGCAATCAGCCCCAGAATTTT. The chain uses TRBV6-5 and TRBJ1-5; no reliable D call. This CDR3 comprises 15 residues. From germline, CDR1 is MNHEY and CDR2 SVGAGI.

The V gene is TRBV27, the J gene TRBJ2-7, with 9 bases fitting TRBD2. V gave up 7 bases and J gave up 7 bases; unmatched junction bases: 14. CDR3 size: 15 residues. Looked up from germline, CDR1 is MNHEY and CDR2 is SMNVEV (reference sequence). CDR3 in DNA: TGTGCCAGCACCCCCGGGGGTAGCGGGAGAAGGGAGCAGTACTTC. Its protein product is CASTPGGSGRREQYF.

This clone was seen only a few times. The chain combines TRBV4-1 with TRBJ2-7, with a weak D call TRBD1 (5 bases). V was pared by 4 bases and J by 0 bases, with 10 bases between. CDR1 is MGHRA and CDR2 is YSYEKL in the germline V gene. CDR3 length: 14 amino acids. CDR3 coding DNA: TGCGCCAGCAGCCCGCGACAGAGCTCCTACGAGCAGTACTTC. Protein sequence: CASSPRQSSYEQYF.

The J gene is TRBJ2-7, the V gene TRBV29-1; tentative D call: TRBD2 (5 bases). Germline CDR1 reads SQVTM; CDR2 reads ANQGSEA. V dropped 5 bases and J dropped 3 bases, with 14 bases sitting between them. The CDR3 runs 13 residues. CDR3 sequence (DNA): TGCAGCGTTTTGATACTAGAGAACTACGAGCAGTACTTC. Its protein product is CSVLILENYEQYF.

V is TRBV5-5 and J is TRBJ1-5, with TRBD1 identical over 10 bases. Germline values: CDR1 SGHKS, CDR2 YYEKEE (reference sequence). The CDR3 is 15 amino acids. The junction had 5 bases not matched to a gene; V was cut back by 4 bases and J by 4 bases. In DNA form, the CDR3 reads TGTGCCAGCAGCCCTAGACAGGGGGCAAATCAGCCCCAGCATTTT. Translation: CASSPRQGANQPQHF.

J is TRBJ1-4 and V is TRBV6-4; the D gene is possibly TRBD1 (5 bases). V was cut by 5 bases and J by 8 bases, with 15 bases left in between. The CDR3 loop spans 14 amino acids. Looked up from germline, CDR1 is MRHNA and CDR2 is SNTAGT. The CDR3 sequence: CASSPTPGGEKLFF. CDR3 DNA: TGTGCCAGCAGTCCAACGCCGGGGGGGGAAAAACTGTTTTTT.

A few counts support this clone. The rearrangement links TRBV7-8 to TRBJ2-5; 11 bases agree with TRBD1. The V gene's germline CDR1 is SGHVS and CDR2 FQNEAQ. This CDR3 comprises 17 residues. V trimming: 1 base; J trimming: 2 bases; junction bases outside the gene matches: 6. The CDR3 bases are TGTGCCAGCAGCTTAGACCGGGACAGGGGGGTTCAAGAGACCCAGTACTTC. Encoded protein: CASSLDRDRGVQETQYF.

This chain links TRBV7-9 with TRBJ2-2; D gene uncertain. Trimming left V 3 bases short and J 10 bases short, with 6 bases between. CDR1 and CDR2 (germline): SEHNR, FQNEAQ (reference sequence). The CDR3 is made up of 11 amino acids. The CDR3 region is CASSFRLELFF. CDR3 bases: TGTGCCAGCAGCTTTCGTCTGGAGCTGTTTTTT.